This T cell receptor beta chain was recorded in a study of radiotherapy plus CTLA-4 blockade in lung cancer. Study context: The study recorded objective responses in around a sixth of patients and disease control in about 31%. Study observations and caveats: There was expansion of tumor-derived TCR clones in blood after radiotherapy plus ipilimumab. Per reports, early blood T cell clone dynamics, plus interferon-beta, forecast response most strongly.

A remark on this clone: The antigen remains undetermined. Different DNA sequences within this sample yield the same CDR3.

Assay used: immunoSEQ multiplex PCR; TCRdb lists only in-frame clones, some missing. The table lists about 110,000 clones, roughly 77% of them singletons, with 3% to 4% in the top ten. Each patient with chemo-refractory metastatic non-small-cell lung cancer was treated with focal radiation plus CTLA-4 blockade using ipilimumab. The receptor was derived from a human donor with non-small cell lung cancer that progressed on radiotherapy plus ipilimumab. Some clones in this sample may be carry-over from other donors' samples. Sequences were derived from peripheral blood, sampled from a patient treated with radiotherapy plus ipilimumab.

The CDR3 spells CASSEELAKNIQYF. The CDR3 coding sequence is TGTGCCAGCAGTGAAGAGTTAGCCAAAAACATTCAGTACTTC. The chain links TRBV2 to TRBJ2-4; no clear D. V lost 1 base and J lost 0, with 4 bases in between. Germline CDR1 and CDR2: SNHLY and FYNNEI. This CDR3 is 14 amino acids long.